The 26 T cell receptor beta chains listed next were all sequenced from one sample in a study of low-dose radiotherapy and immunotherapy resistance in tumors. Noted time point: before trial treatment. Gene-specific TRAV and TRBV primers were used for first-strand cDNA, covering alpha and beta chains. PCR amplification of the TCRs was performed with Phusion for 20 PCR cycles, and it relied on a constant-region primer together with a V-primer adapter. From the reads, TCRdb called clonotypes with MiXCR, one entry per CDR3 protein. The sample records under 90,000 distinct CDR3 sequences, 15% to 20% being singletons. Sequencing used PBMCs, obtained before treatment. The receptors shown here come from a male donor with prostate cancer.

As to this clonotype: A far bigger clonotype differs at one base, so this is likely a read error. The rearrangement links TRBV7-2 to TRBJ1-5; D possibly corresponds to TRBD1 (5 bases). The CDR3 is 14 residues long. The germline V gene encodes CDR1 SGHTA and CDR2 FQGNSA. Trimming cost V 5 bases and J 0 bases, with 8 bases left between them. The CDR3 bases are TGTGCCAGCAGCCAACAGGATAGCAATCAGCCCCAGCATTTT. Its translation is CASSQQDSNQPQHF.

This clonotype was counted at least ten times. V and J are TRBV25-1 and TRBJ2-5; TRBD1 aligns across 8 bases. This CDR3 contains 16 residues. CDR1 MGHDK and CDR2 SYGVNS come from the germline V gene. The V gene end was trimmed by 1 base and the J gene end by 2 bases; junction bases not matched to a gene: 6. The CDR3 coding sequence is TGTGCCAGCAGTGAATGGAGGACAGGGATTCAAGAGACCCAGTACTTC. Amino acids: CASSEWRTGIQETQYF.

This clonotype was seen a few times. The J gene is TRBJ2-5, the V gene TRBV6-5; weak D call: TRBD1 (6 bases). Germline V gene data show CDR1 as MNHEY and CDR2 as SVGAGI. V gave up 2 bases and J gave up 5 bases, with 12 bases separating them. This CDR3 spans 14 amino acids. The CDR3 DNA sequence: TGTGCCAGCAGTTACCAGGGGCCTCAGGAGACCCAGTACTTC. Protein sequence: CASSYQGPQETQYF.

This clonotype has at least ten counts. V usage is TRBV5-1 and J usage is TRBJ2-1; D possibly matches TRBD1 or TRBD2 (5 bases each). CDR3 length: 14 residues. With 2 bases removed from V and 5 bases from J, the gap between germline ends came to 11 bases. Germline V CDR1 and CDR2: SGHRS, YFSETQ. CDR3: CASSFYRGDNEQFF. The CDR3 nucleotides are TGCGCCAGCAGCTTCTATCGGGGCGACAATGAGCAGTTCTTC.

This clonotype has ten or more counts. The chain carries TRBV6-6 and TRBJ2-6, with D perhaps being TRBD1 or TRBD2 (5 bases each). V lost 7 bases and J lost 0, with 28 bases in between. This CDR3 region has 21 residues. The germline gives CDR1 MNHNY, CDR2 SVGAGI (reference sequence). The CDR3 coding sequence is TGTGCCAGCACCCCAAGCTGGATTCAGGGTTCGGGAATCTCTGGGGCCAACGTCCTGACTTTC. Residues: CASTPSWIQGSGISGANVLTF.

This clonotype was seen at least ten times. V is TRBV7-3 and J is TRBJ1-5; D is ambiguous. The CDR3 covers 13 residues. Looked up from germline, CDR1 is SGHTA and CDR2 is FQGTGA. Between the trimmed V and J ends, which lost 5 bases and 5 bases, there was a span of 10 bases. CDR3 protein: CASSQGHDQPQHF. DNA for the CDR3: TGTGCCAGCAGCCAAGGTCACGATCAGCCCCAGCATTTT.

V is TRBV5-4 and J is TRBJ2-3; D may be TRBD1 or TRBD2 (6 bases each). V was cut by 2 bases and J by 4 bases, with 14 bases left in between. CDR1 and CDR2 from the germline V gene are SGHNT and YYREEE (reference sequence). This CDR3 is built from 15 residues. The CDR3 reads CASSFDGGPADTQYF. The CDR3, as DNA: TGTGCCAGCAGCTTCGATGGGGGGCCGGCAGATACGCAGTATTTT.

This clonotype was detected many times. Its ends do not fully match the called genes, so a read error is possible. The rearrangement links TRBV29-1 to TRBJ2-5, with a weak D call TRBD1 (5 bases). This CDR3 is built from 8 residues. Looked up from germline, CDR1 is SQVTM and CDR2 is ANQGSEA. The CDR3 is CSVEDKNF. The CDR3 DNA follows: TGCAGCGTTGAGGACAAAAACTTC.

This clonotype was detected many times. The chain joins TRBV11-2 to TRBJ1-5, with D uncertain. V was clipped by 1 base and J by 1 base, with 2 bases between them. CDR3 length equals 13 residues. Per germline, CDR1 SGHAT and CDR2 FQNNGV. CDR3 sequence reads: CASSLGSNQPQHF. The CDR3 DNA reads TGTGCCAGCAGCTTAGGGAGCAATCAGCCCCAGCATTTT.

The CDR3 protein is CASSIVPGQGADTQYF. CDR3 coding DNA: TGTGCCAGTAGTATAGTCCCCGGCCAGGGGGCAGATACGCAGTATTTT. The chain uses TRBV19 and TRBJ2-3, with 7 bases that match TRBD1. V gave up 1 base and J gave up 4 bases; unmatched junction bases: 8. The CDR3 extends over 16 amino acids. CDR1 is LNHDA, CDR2 SQIVND, per germline (reference sequence).

This chain joins TRBV3-1 and TRBJ2-2; perhaps D is TRBD1 or TRBD2 (6 bases each). This CDR3 has 18 amino acids. V was pared by 1 base and J by 7 bases, with 22 bases between. Per germline, CDR1 LGHDT and CDR2 YNNKEL (reference sequence). Here the CDR3 DNA reads TGTGCCAGCAGCCAAGCGGGCGAGGGGGGCTACCGGAACGGGGAGCTGTTTTTT. Residues: CASSQAGEGGYRNGELFF.

There are many counts of this clonotype. CDR3 bases: TGTGCCAGCAGCTTAGGCCCCGCGGGGGAGACCCAGTACTTC. Protein product: CASSLGPAGETQYF. V and J are TRBV13 and TRBJ2-5; D is possibly TRBD2 (6 bases). Germline CDR1 and CDR2: PRHDT and FYEKMQ (reference sequence). The V end lost 0 bases, the J end lost 5 bases, and 10 bases lay between the germline ends. The CDR3 consists of 14 residues. Variable domain in full (rest from reference TRBV13 and TRBJ2-5): AAGVIQSPRHLIKEKRETATLKCYPIPRHDTVYWYQQGPGQDPQFLISFYEKMQSDKGSIPDRFSAQQFSDYHSELNMSSLELGDSALYFCASSLGPAGETQYFGPGTRLLVL.

This clonotype has a count of ten or more. This chain connects TRBV20-1 to TRBJ1-2; D gene unclear. The CDR3 spans 15 residues. Germline lookup yields CDR1 DFQATT and CDR2 SNEGSKA (reference sequence). V lost 5 bases and J lost 4, with 20 bases in between. CDR3 region: CSAQRPMDDFYGYTF. CDR3 DNA: TGCAGTGCTCAACGCCCCATGGACGACTTCTATGGCTACACCTTC.

This clonotype was recorded many times. This chain joins TRBV11-1 and TRBJ2-1, with D perhaps TRBD1 (7 bases). Germline V gene sequence: CDR1 SGHAT, CDR2 FQDESV (reference sequence). V shed 4 bases and J shed 0 bases, with 13 bases lying between them. The CDR3 length is 16 residues. The CDR3 DNA is TGTGCCAGCAGCTCCTCAGGGGGGAGCTCCTACAATGAGCAGTTCTTC. Its protein is CASSSSGGSSYNEQFF.

This clonotype has at least ten counts. The chain combines TRBV7-9 with TRBJ2-7; 7 positions match TRBD1. The junction had 8 bases not matched to a gene; V was cut back by 3 bases and J by 6 bases. Per the germline V gene, CDR1 is SEHNR and CDR2 is FQNEAQ (reference sequence). The length of the CDR3 is 14 residues. This chain's CDR3 is CASSLSRGQSEQYF. The CDR3 DNA reads TGTGCCAGCAGCTTGTCAAGGGGACAGTCCGAGCAGTACTTC.

About this clonotype itself: A far larger clone is a single base away, which makes a read error likely. This likely comes from a read error, as the CDR3 has no conserved phenylalanine or tryptophan at its end. The rearrangement uses TRBV6-1 and TRBJ2-3; perhaps TRBD1 as D (5 bases). Germline V lookup: CDR1 MNHNS, CDR2 SASEGT. The CDR3 spans 14 residues. The germline V and J ends were trimmed by 7 bases and 2 bases, with 13 bases remaining between them. The CDR3 DNA reads as TGTGCCAGCAAATCAGACAGTTACACAGATACGCAGTATATT. Encoded protein: CASKSDSYTDTQYI.

This clonotype was detected only a few times. This chain connects TRBV27 to TRBJ1-5; possible D gene TRBD1, 5 bases. The CDR3 runs 15 residues. Germline CDR1 and CDR2: MNHEY and SMNVEV (reference sequence). V was pared by 2 bases and J by 3 bases, with 11 bases between. CDR3 nucleotides: TGTGCCAGCAGTTTAGCAGGGAGGGTCAATCAGCCCCAGCATTTT. It yields the protein CASSLAGRVNQPQHF.

This clonotype was seen ten or more times. The CDR3 region has the DNA TGCGCCAGCAGCTTGGACGTAGGGACAGGGGCCTACGAGCAGTACTTC. Its protein is CASSLDVGTGAYEQYF. The chain is built from TRBV5-1 and TRBJ2-7, with 10 positions matching TRBD1. CDR3 length: 16 residues. The germline CDR1 and CDR2 sequences are SGHRS and YFSETQ. After removal of 0 bases from V and 2 bases from J, the junction contained 5 bases not matched to a gene.

This clonotype was observed at least ten times. The chain carries TRBV11-2 and TRBJ2-5; weak D call: TRBD2 (7 bases). Germline CDR1 reads SGHAT; CDR2 reads FQNNGV. V gave up 1 base and J gave up 4 bases, with 13 bases separating them. The CDR3 is 15 amino acids. The CDR3 region has the DNA TGTGCCAGCAGCTTAGTAAGGGGAGGGGGAGAGACCCAGTACTTC. Protein product: CASSLVRGGGETQYF.

This rearrangement joins TRBV4-2 to TRBJ2-3; 9 positions agree with TRBD2. The germline V gene encodes CDR1 LGHNA and CDR2 YNFKEQ. This CDR3 is 17 amino acids long. The J segment lost 1 base and the V segment lost 0 bases, leaving 5 bases of the junction unmatched. CDR3 sequence: CASSQEGLAGGTDTQYF. In DNA, the CDR3 is TGTGCCAGCAGCCAAGAGGGACTAGCCGGGGGCACAGATACGCAGTATTTT.

This clonotype showed up just a few times. This chain uses TRBV15 with TRBJ1-2; D is undetermined. CDR1 is LNHNV and CDR2 is YYDKDF in the germline V gene (reference sequence). This CDR3 comprises 13 residues. Trimming stripped 0 bases from V and 4 bases from J, with 6 bases between. Here the CDR3 reads CATSRDRSYGYTF. The CDR3 region has the DNA TGTGCCACCAGCAGAGACAGGTCCTATGGCTACACCTTC.

In its sample, this clonotype was seen many times. The chain is built from TRBV12-3 or TRBV12-4 and TRBJ1-5; D is uncertain. V was trimmed by 7 bases and J by 6 bases, leaving 10 bases between them. This CDR3 is built from 12 residues. CDR3 DNA: TGTGCCAGCAATCTAGAGGGTCAGCCCCAGCATTTT. Translated: CASNLEGQPQHF.

This clonotype appeared once. The rearrangement uses TRBV12-3 or TRBV12-4 and TRBJ2-7; perhaps TRBD2 as D (5 bases). This CDR3 has 14 amino acids. The germline V and J ends were trimmed by 5 bases and 1 base, with 12 bases remaining between them. The CDR3 sequence is CASSPRTGSYEQYF. In DNA form, the CDR3 reads TGTGCCAGCAGTCCCCGGACGGGATCCTACGAGCAGTACTTC.

This clonotype was picked up many times. The chain recombines TRBV2 with TRBJ2-7, with a possible D match to TRBD1 (5 bases). Trimming took 7 bases from V and 5 from J, leaving 21 bases between them. Germline V gene data show CDR1 as SNHLY and CDR2 as FYNNEI. The CDR3 totals 15 residues. The DNA of the CDR3 is TGTGCCAGCAAATCTTTCCGGACAAGGCTCAACGAGCAGTACTTC. Amino acid sequence: CASKSFRTRLNEQYF.

The chain joins TRBV28 to TRBJ2-7, with D unresolved. Germline values: CDR1 MDHEN, CDR2 SYDVKM. The CDR3 is 12 amino acids. Trimming stripped 8 bases from V and 2 bases from J, with 10 bases between. The CDR3 DNA reads as TGTGCCAGCGAAGACCCCGCCTACGAGCAGTACTTC. Protein: CASEDPAYEQYF.

There are many counts of this clonotype. The gene calls are TRBV5-1 and TRBJ2-1; 7 bases match TRBD1. This CDR3 spans 15 amino acids. V was pared by 4 bases and J by 7 bases, with 11 bases of the junction left unmatched. Germline CDR1 reads SGHRS; CDR2 reads YFSETQ. The CDR3 here is CASSPLETGKNEQFF. The CDR3 DNA follows: TGCGCCAGCAGCCCCCTTGAGACAGGGAAGAATGAGCAGTTCTTC.